This TCR beta chain was identified during a study of cytomegalovirus exposure and HLA in healthy donors. 60 Vbeta and 13 Jbeta primers were used in PCR. This table comes from immunoSEQ multiplex PCR, and its TCRdb copy is limited to in-frame clones, with some not included. The repertoire holds 120,000 to 150,000 clones, with around 79% as singletons. Study-wide points: TCR beta chains numbering some 160 were designated cytomegalovirus-associated. Most TCR sequences were seen very rarely across donors, but some public TCRs occurred in many. It was assumed in the presence/absence analyses that sequencing depth was roughly uniform across donors. The authors confirmed in vitro that three CMV-associated chains were specific for CMV antigens.

Concerning this clone: Its cognate antigen is unknown.

V lost 2 bases and J lost 4; bases outside the gene matches: 6. The CDR3 runs to 15 residues. Germline loops: CDR1 SNHLY, CDR2 FYNNEI. V gene TRBV2 combines with J gene TRBJ1-2; 8 positions match TRBD1. Sequenced sample: PBMCs. The clonotype comes from a woman in her 40s in good health and CMV-seropositive. The CDR3 loop is CASSESAGGPYGYTF. CDR3 coding DNA: TGTGCCAGCAGTGAATCGGCAGGGGGCCCCTATGGCTACACCTTC.